This T cell receptor beta chain was identified during a study of control samples from healthy donors and cancer patients. Here immunoSEQ multiplex PCR was the method, and the copy in TCRdb shows in-frame clones only, minus some. The sample lists over 100,000 clones; less than 95% were seen once. This clone was seen only a few times. Other nucleotide sequences in the sample specify the same CDR3. The CDR3 loop spans 15 amino acids. From germline, CDR1 is MDHEN and CDR2 SYDVKM. With V trimmed by 4 bases and J by 5 bases, 6 bases remained unmatched. This TCR was recovered from a human donor in good health. The donor label of this sample is uncertain. Sequencing was done on a sample of blood. The chain is built from TRBV28 and TRBJ1-5; 9 bases match TRBD1. In DNA, the CDR3 is TGTGCCAGCAGTTCACCGGGACAGGGCGATCAGCCCCAGCATTTT. Protein: CASSSPGQGDQPQHF. Based on the CDR3 plus reference TRBV28 and TRBJ1-5, the full variable domain is DVKVTQSSRYLVKRTGEKVFLECVQDMDHENMFWYRQDPGLGLRLIYFSYDVKMKEKGDIPEGYSVSREKKERFSLILESASTNQTSMYLCASSSPGQGDQPQHFGDGTRLSIL.